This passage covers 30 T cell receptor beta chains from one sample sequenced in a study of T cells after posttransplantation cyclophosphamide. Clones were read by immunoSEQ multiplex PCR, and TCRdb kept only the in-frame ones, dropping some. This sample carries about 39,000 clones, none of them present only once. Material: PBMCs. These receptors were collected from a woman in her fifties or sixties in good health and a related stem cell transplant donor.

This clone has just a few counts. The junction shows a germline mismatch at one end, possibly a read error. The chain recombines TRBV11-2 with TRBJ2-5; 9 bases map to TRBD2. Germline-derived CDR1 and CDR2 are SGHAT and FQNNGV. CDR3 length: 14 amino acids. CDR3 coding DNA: TGTGCCAGCAGCTTTTTAGCTAGCGGGGATAAAGAAGACTTC. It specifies CASSFLASGDKEDF.

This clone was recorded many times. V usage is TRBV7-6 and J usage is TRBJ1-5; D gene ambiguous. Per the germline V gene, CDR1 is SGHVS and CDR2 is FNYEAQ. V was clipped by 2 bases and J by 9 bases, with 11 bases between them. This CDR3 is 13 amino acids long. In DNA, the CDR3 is TGTGCCAGCAGCTTAATGGAGCGAGGGCCCCAGCATTTT. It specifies CASSLMERGPQHF.

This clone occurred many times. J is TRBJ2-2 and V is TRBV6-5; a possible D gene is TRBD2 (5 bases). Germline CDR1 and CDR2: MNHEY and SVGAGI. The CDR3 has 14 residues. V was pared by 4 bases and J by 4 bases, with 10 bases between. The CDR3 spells CASSSWRTTGELFF. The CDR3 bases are TGTGCCAGCAGTTCTTGGAGGACCACCGGGGAGCTGTTTTTT.

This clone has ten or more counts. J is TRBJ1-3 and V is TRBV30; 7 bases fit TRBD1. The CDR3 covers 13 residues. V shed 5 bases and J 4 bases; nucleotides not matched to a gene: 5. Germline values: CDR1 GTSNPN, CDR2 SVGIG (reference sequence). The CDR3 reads CAWSTGEGNTIYF. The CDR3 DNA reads TGTGCCTGGTCCACAGGGGAGGGAAACACCATATATTTT.

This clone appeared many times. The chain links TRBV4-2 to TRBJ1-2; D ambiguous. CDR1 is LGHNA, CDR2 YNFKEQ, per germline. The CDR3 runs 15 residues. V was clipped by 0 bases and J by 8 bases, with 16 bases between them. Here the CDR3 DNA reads TGTGCCAGCAGCCAAGATACGGCAGGCCTCTGGGGCTACACCTTC. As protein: CASSQDTAGLWGYTF.

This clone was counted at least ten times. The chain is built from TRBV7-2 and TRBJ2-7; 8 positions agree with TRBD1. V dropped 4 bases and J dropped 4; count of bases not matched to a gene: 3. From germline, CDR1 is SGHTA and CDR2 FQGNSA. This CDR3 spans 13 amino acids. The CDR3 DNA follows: TGTGCCAGCAGCTCCGGGACAGGTTACGAGCAGTACTTC. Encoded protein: CASSSGTGYEQYF.

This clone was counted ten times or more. CDR3 sequence: CASHRDSIFLGGETQYF. The CDR3 nucleotides read TGCGCCAGCCATCGGGACTCGATTTTTCTGGGCGGAGAGACCCAGTACTTC. The V gene is TRBV5-1, the J gene TRBJ2-5; D is possibly TRBD2 (6 bases). The length of the CDR3 is 17 residues. CDR1 is SGHRS and CDR2 is YFSETQ in the germline V gene. V lost 7 bases, J lost 4 bases, and 26 bases lay in between.

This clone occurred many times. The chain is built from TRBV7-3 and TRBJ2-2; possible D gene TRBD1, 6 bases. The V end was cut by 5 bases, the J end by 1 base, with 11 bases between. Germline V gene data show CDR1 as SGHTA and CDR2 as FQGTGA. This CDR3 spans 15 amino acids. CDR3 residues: CASSPQGLNTGELFF. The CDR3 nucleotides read TGTGCCAGCAGCCCCCAGGGGTTGAACACCGGGGAGCTGTTTTTT.

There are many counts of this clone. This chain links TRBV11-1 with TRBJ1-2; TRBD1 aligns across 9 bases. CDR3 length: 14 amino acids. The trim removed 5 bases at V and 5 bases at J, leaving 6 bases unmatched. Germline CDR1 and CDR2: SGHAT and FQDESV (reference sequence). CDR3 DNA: TGTGCCAGCAGCCCGTGGGGACAGGGATATGGCTACACCTTC. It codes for CASSPWGQGYGYTF. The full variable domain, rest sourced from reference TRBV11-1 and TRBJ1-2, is EAEVAQSPRYKITEKSQAVAFWCDPISGHATLYWYRQILGQGPELLVQFQDESVVDDSQLPKDRFSAERLKGVDSTLKIQPAELGDSAMYLCASSPWGQGYGYTFGSGTRLTVV.

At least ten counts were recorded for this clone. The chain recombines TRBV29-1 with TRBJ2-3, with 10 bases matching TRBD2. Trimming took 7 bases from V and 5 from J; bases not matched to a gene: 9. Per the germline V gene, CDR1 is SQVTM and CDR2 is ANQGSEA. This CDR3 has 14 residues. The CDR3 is CSGTGTSDLDTQYF. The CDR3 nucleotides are TGCAGCGGGACCGGGACTAGCGATCTAGATACGCAGTATTTT.

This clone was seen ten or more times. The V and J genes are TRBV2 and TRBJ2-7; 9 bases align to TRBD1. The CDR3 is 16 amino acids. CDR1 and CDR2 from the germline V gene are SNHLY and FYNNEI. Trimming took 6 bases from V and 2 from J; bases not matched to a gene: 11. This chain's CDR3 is CASSGTGMGVPYEQYF. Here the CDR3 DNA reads TGTGCCAGCAGCGGGACAGGGATGGGTGTTCCCTACGAGCAGTACTTC.

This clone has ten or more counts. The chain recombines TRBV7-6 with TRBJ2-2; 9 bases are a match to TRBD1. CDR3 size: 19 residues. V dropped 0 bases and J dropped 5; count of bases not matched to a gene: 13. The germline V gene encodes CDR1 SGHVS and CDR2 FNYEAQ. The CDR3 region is CASSLAPISGQGRTGELFF. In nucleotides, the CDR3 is TGTGCCAGCAGCTTAGCCCCAATATCGGGACAGGGAAGAACCGGGGAGCTGTTTTTT.

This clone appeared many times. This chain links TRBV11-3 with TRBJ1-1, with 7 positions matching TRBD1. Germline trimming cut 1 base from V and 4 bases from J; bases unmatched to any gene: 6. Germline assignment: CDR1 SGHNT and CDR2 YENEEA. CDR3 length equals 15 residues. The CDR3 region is CASSLGQGMGTEAFF. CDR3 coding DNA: TGTGCCAGCAGCTTAGGACAGGGAATGGGCACTGAAGCTTTCTTT.

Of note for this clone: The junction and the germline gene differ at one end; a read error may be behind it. In DNA form, the CDR3 reads TGTGCCAGCAGCCAACAACGGGATAATTTACCCCTCCACTTT. Amino acids: CASSQQRDNLPLHF. V is TRBV28 and J is TRBJ1-6; D gene ambiguous. The CDR3 loop spans 14 amino acids. Germline V gene lookup returns CDR1 MDHEN and CDR2 SYDVKM. The full variable domain, with the rest looked up from reference TRBV28 and TRBJ1-6, is DVKVTQSSRYLVKRTGEKVFLECVQDMDHENMFWYRQDPGLGLRLIYFSYDVKMKEKGDIPEGYSVSREKKERFSLILESASTNQTSMYLCASSQQRDNLPLHFGNGTRLTVT.

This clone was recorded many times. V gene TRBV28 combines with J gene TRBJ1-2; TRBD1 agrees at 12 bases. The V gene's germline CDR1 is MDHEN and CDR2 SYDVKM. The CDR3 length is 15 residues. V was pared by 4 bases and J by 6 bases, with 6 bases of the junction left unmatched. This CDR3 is CASSSRDRGHDGYTF. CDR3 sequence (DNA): TGTGCCAGCAGTTCACGGGACAGGGGGCATGATGGCTACACCTTC.

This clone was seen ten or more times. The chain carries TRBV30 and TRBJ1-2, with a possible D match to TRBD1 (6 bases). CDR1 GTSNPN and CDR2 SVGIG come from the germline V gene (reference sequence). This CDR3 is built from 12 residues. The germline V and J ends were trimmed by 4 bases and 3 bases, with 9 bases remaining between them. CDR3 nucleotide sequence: TGTGCCTGGAAACAGGGAGACTATGGCTACACCTTC. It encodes CAWKQGDYGYTF.

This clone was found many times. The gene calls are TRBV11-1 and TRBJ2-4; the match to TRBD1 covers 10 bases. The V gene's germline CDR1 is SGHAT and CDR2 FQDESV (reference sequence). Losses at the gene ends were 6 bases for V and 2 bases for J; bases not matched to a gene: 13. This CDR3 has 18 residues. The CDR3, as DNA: TGTGCCAGCAGTTTAAAGCCGACAGGGGGCGCATCCAAAAACATTCAGTACTTC. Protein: CASSLKPTGGASKNIQYF.

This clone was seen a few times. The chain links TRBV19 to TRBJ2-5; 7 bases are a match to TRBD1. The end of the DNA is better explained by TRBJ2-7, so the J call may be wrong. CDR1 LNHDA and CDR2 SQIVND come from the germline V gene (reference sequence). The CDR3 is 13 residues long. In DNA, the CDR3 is TGTGCCAGTAGCCGGGACAGCTCCTACGAGCAGTACTTC. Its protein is CASSRDSSYEQYF.

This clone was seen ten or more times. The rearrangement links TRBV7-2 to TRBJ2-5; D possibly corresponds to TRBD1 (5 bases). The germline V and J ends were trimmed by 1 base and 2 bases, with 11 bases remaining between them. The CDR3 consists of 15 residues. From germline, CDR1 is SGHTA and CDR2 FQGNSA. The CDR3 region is CASSLVLAGQETQYF. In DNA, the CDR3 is TGTGCCAGCAGCTTAGTATTGGCAGGGCAAGAGACCCAGTACTTC.

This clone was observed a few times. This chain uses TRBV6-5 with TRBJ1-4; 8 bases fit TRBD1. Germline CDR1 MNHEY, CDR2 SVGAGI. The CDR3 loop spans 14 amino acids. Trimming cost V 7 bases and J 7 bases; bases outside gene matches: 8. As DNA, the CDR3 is TGTGCCAGCAATCTGCAGGGGGCGGGTGAAAAACTGTTTTTT. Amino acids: CASNLQGAGEKLFF.

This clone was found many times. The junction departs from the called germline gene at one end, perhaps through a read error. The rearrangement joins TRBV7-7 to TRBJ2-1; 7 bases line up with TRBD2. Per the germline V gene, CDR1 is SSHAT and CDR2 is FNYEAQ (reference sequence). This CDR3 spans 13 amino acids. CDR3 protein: CASSLFGGDEQFF. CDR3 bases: TGTGCTAGCAGCCTGTTTGGGGGGGATGAGCAGTTCTTC. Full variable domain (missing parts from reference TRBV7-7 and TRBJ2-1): GAGVSQSPRYKVTKRGQDVTLRCDPISSHATLYWYQQALGQGPEFLTYFNYEAQPDKSGLPSDRFSAERPEGSISTLTIQRTEQRDSAMYRCASSLFGGDEQFFGPGTRLTVL.

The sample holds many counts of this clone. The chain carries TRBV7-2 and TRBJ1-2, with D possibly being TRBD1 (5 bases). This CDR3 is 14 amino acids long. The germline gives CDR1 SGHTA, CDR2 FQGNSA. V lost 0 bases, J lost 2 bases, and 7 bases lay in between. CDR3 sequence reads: CASSLARGNYGYTF. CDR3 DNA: TGTGCCAGCAGCTTAGCTCGGGGGAACTATGGCTACACCTTC.

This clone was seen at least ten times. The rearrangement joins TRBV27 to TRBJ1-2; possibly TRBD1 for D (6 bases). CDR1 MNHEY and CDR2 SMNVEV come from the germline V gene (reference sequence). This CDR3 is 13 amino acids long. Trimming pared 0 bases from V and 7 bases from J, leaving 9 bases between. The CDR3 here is CASSLSGAGGYTF. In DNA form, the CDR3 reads TGTGCCAGCAGTTTATCGGGGGCGGGTGGCTACACCTTC.

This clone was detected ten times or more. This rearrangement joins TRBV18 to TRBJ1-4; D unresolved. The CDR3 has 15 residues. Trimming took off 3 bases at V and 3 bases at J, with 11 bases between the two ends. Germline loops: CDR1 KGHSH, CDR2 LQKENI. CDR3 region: CASSPSFTANEKLFF. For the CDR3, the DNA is TGTGCCAGCTCACCGTCCTTTACAGCTAATGAAAAACTGTTTTTT.

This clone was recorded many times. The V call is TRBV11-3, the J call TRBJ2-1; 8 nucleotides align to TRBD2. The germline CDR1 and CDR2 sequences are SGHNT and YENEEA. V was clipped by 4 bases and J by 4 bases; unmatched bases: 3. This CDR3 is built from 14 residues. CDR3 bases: TGTGCCAGCAGCTCCGGGACTAGGTACAATGAGCAGTTCTTC. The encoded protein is CASSSGTRYNEQFF.

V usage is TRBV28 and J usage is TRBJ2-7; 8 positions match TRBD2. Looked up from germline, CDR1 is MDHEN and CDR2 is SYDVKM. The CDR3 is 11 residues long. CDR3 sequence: CGAGGRGEQYF. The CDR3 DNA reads TGTGGGGCGGGGGGACGAGGCGAGCAGTACTTC.

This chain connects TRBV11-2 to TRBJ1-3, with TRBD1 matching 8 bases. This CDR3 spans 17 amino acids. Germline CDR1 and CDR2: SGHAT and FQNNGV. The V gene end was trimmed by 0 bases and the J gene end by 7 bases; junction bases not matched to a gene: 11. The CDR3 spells CASSLEWAGGEGNTIYF. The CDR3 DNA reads TGTGCCAGCAGCTTAGAATGGGCAGGGGGCGAAGGTAACACCATATATTTT.

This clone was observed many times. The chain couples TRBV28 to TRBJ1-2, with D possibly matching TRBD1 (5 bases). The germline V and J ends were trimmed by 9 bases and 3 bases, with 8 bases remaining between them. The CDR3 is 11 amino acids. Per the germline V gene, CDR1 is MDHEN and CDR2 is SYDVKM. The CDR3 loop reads CASGGDYGYTF. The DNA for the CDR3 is TGTGCCAGTGGAGGGGACTATGGCTACACCTTC.

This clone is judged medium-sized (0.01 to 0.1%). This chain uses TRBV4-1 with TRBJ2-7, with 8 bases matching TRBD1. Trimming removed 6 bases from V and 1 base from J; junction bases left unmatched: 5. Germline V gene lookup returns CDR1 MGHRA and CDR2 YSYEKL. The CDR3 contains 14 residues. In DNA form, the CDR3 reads TGCGCCAGCAGAGCGACAGGGGTTTCCTACGAGCAGTACTTC. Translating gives CASRATGVSYEQYF.

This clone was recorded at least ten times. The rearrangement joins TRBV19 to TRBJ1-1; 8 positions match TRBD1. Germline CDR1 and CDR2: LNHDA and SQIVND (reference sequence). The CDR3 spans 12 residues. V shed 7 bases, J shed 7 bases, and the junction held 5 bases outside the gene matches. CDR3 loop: CASTGQVNEAFF. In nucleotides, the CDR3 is TGTGCCAGTACGGGACAGGTCAATGAAGCTTTCTTT.